These 14 T cell receptor beta chains were all obtained from the same sample, sequenced in a study of Graves' ophthalmopathy and Graves' hyperthyroidism. Transcripts of RNA were the source for amplifying TCR beta CDR3 regions. After a first-round RT-PCR with HTBI primers, a second-round multiplex PCR was run. MiXCR was run by TCRdb on the multiplex PCR reads, yielding one entry per CDR3 protein. This repertoire shows roughly 170,000 distinct CDR3 sequences, about two fifths found once; its top ten account for about 9.5%. Sequenced sample: peripheral blood. These receptors came from a man aged 25 to 40 with Graves' ophthalmopathy.

This clonotype showed up many times. The chain uses TRBV4-1 and TRBJ2-7; D unclear. Germline lookup yields CDR1 MGHRA and CDR2 YSYEKL. V dropped 0 bases and J dropped 0 bases, with 9 bases sitting between them. The CDR3 contains 15 residues. The CDR3 bases are TGCGCCAGCAGCCAAGAATTAGCAGCCTCCTACGAGCAGTACTTC. It encodes CASSQELAASYEQYF.

This clonotype has a count of ten or more. The rearrangement joins TRBV27 to TRBJ1-1, with a possible D match to TRBD1 (5 bases). The CDR3 covers 14 residues. The V end lost 2 bases, the J end lost 7 bases, and 14 bases lay between the germline ends. CDR1 and CDR2 from the germline V gene are MNHEY and SMNVEV (reference sequence). Written as DNA, the CDR3 is TGTGCCAGCAGTTTAATGGCAGGGCCTTATGAAGCTTTCTTT. Translation gives CASSLMAGPYEAFF.

This sequence joins TRBV7-9 and TRBJ2-7, with 11 bases fitting TRBD2. The CDR3 is made up of 15 amino acids. V dropped 4 bases and J dropped 5; count of bases not matched to a gene: 7. Germline values: CDR1 SEHNR, CDR2 FQNEAQ (reference sequence). CDR3 DNA sequence: TGTGCCAGCAGCTCCGATAGCGGGAGGGCCGACGAGCAGTACTTC. This encodes CASSSDSGRADEQYF.

This chain links TRBV12-3 or TRBV12-4 with TRBJ1-2; D is undetermined. The CDR3 contains 13 residues. Trimming pared 4 bases from V and 4 bases from J, leaving 10 bases between. CDR3 DNA: TGTGCCAGCAGTTCCGGTGTGAGCTATGGCTACACCTTC. The encoded protein is CASSSGVSYGYTF.

There are many counts of this clonotype. The V gene is TRBV6-5, the J gene TRBJ1-2; tentative D call: TRBD1 (6 bases). The CDR3 consists of 13 residues. The V end lost 6 bases, the J end lost 8 bases, and 16 bases lay between the germline ends. Per the germline V gene, CDR1 is MNHEY and CDR2 is SVGAGI. Here the CDR3 reads CASSSQNRVGYTF. CDR3 in DNA: TGTGCCAGCAGCTCCCAGAACAGGGTGGGCTACACCTTC.

At least ten counts were recorded for this clonotype. The chain employs TRBV28 and TRBJ2-3; 7 bases are shared with TRBD2. Germline values: CDR1 MDHEN, CDR2 SYDVKM. V dropped 3 bases and J dropped 4; count of bases not matched to a gene: 7. There are 15 residues in the CDR3. The CDR3 DNA reads TGTGCCAGCAGTTTTCGACTAGCCAATGCAGATACGCAGTATTTT. Translated: CASSFRLANADTQYF.

This clonotype was found many times. This chain links TRBV7-2 with TRBJ1-2; no reliable D call. The CDR3 totals 11 residues. Germline lookup yields CDR1 SGHTA and CDR2 FQGNSA. Trimming pared 3 bases from V and 8 bases from J, leaving 7 bases between. The CDR3 DNA reads TGTGCCAGCAGCTTCTCCGGGGGCTACACCTTC. Protein sequence: CASSFSGGYTF.

The chain combines TRBV12-3 or TRBV12-4 with TRBJ2-7; D remains ambiguous. With 8 bases removed from V and 5 bases from J, the gap between germline ends came to 10 bases. This CDR3 contains 11 residues. CDR3 region: CASGEFDEQYF. The CDR3 bases are TGTGCCAGCGGTGAATTCGACGAGCAGTACTTC.

The rearrangement links TRBV6-1 to TRBJ1-1; D is uncertain. Germline values: CDR1 MNHNS, CDR2 SASEGT. The CDR3 has 13 amino acids. V was clipped by 8 bases and J by 0 bases, with 10 bases between them. The DNA for the CDR3 is TGTGCCAGCGCTCCAGCTGTGAACACTGAAGCTTTCTTT. Amino acids: CASAPAVNTEAFF.

The V and J genes are TRBV6-2 or TRBV6-3 and TRBJ2-7, with TRBD2 matching over 7 bases. CDR1 MNHEY and CDR2 SVGEGT come from the germline V gene. The CDR3 sequence is 18 residues long. Unmatched junction bases numbered 19, after V lost 6 bases and J lost 2 bases. CDR3: CASSAGLVSNSVPYEQYF. As DNA, the CDR3 is TGTGCCAGCAGCGCAGGACTAGTCAGTAATTCGGTACCCTACGAGCAGTACTTC.

This clonotype has ten or more counts. This sequence joins TRBV24-1 and TRBJ2-6, with unresolved D. The germline V gene has CDR1 KGHDR and CDR2 SFDVKD. V dropped 2 bases and J dropped 0 bases, with 4 bases sitting between them. CDR3 length: 15 amino acids. The CDR3 DNA follows: TGTGCCACCAGTGATTCGAGCTCTGGGGCCAACGTCCTGACTTTC. Translating it yields CATSDSSSGANVLTF.

This clonotype was counted ten times or more. This chain joins TRBV28 and TRBJ1-5; 7 bases fit TRBD1. V shed 6 bases and J 4 bases; nucleotides not matched to a gene: 9. Germline V lookup: CDR1 MDHEN, CDR2 SYDVKM. The CDR3 is 15 residues long. The CDR3 here is CASRRDREWNQPQHF. DNA of the CDR3: TGTGCCAGCAGACGCGACAGGGAATGGAATCAGCCCCAGCATTTT.

J is TRBJ2-7 and V is TRBV11-2; D gene unclear. The CDR3 length is 11 residues. The ends were cut back, 5 bases at V and 6 bases at J, with 8 bases in the middle. Germline loops: CDR1 SGHAT, CDR2 FQNNGV. The CDR3 DNA sequence: TGTGCCAGCAGCCACACCGTCGAGCAGTACTTC. Translated: CASSHTVEQYF.

This clonotype was seen at least ten times. The chain uses TRBV19 and TRBJ2-7; 14 bases align to TRBD2. V dropped 5 bases and J dropped 7; count of bases not matched to a gene: 4. The CDR3 sequence is 14 residues long. Looked up from germline, CDR1 is LNHDA and CDR2 is SQIVND (reference sequence). The CDR3 sequence is CASSGTSGRGEQYF. The CDR3 nucleotides are TGTGCCAGTAGTGGGACTAGCGGGAGAGGTGAGCAGTACTTC.